The rows below give T cell receptor beta chains drawn from one sample of a study of OX40 agonist ivuxolimab in advanced cancers. Only in-frame clones appear in the TCRdb table, and some are missing; sequencing was by immunoSEQ multiplex PCR. The table shows about 110,000 clones, with more than 70% occurring only once. The sample was CD4+ or CD8+ T cells sorted from blood, taken in a trial of the OX40 agonist ivuxolimab. The origin of the receptors is an adult with an advanced solid tumor such as melanoma, head and neck, liver or kidney cancer. Both conserved end residues are part of each CDR3. D genes are given only for firm matches. Some rows have no size entry. The others give once, few or many, or a class for an expanded clone.

V gene: TRBV4-3; clone size: once; D gene: TRBD2; J gene: TRBJ2-2; CDR3 protein: CASSQVYRLASSGELFF; CDR3 DNA: TGCGCCAGCAGCCAAGTCTACAGACTAGCGTCAAGCGGGGAGCTGTTTTTT
V gene: TRBV30; clone size: NA; D gene: TRBD1; J gene: TRBJ1-1; CDR3 protein: CAWSTQGVTEAFF; CDR3 DNA: TGTGCCTGGAGCACCCAGGGGGTCACTGAAGCTTTCTTT
V gene: TRBV19; clone size: once; D gene: NA; J gene: TRBJ1-2; CDR3 protein: CASQGKRGNYGYTF; CDR3 DNA: TGTGCCAGCCAGGGGAAACGGGGTAACTATGGCTACACCTTC
V gene: TRBV11-3; clone size: NA; D gene: NA; J gene: TRBJ2-3; CDR3 protein: CASSLVADTQYF; CDR3 DNA: TGTGCCAGCAGCTTAGTCGCAGATACGCAGTATTTT
V gene: TRBV9; clone size: NA; D gene: NA; J gene: TRBJ2-3; CDR3 protein: CASSVWSTDTQYF; CDR3 DNA: TGTGCCAGCAGCGTCTGGAGCACAGATACGCAGTATTTT
V gene: TRBV29-1; clone size: NA; D gene: NA; J gene: TRBJ1-1; CDR3 protein: CSVVTYTADTEAFF; CDR3 DNA: TGCAGCGTGGTCACGTATACGGCGGACACTGAAGCTTTCTTT
V gene: TRBV4-2; clone size: NA; D gene: TRBD1; J gene: TRBJ1-3; CDR3 protein: CASSQDPGQGANSGNTIYF; CDR3 DNA: TGTGCCAGCAGCCAAGACCCGGGACAGGGCGCCAACTCTGGAAACACCATATATTTT
V gene: TRBV6-4; clone size: NA; D gene: NA; J gene: TRBJ2-1; CDR3 protein: CASSVGGGSNEQFF; CDR3 DNA: TGTGCCAGCAGTGTCGGGGGCGGGAGCAATGAGCAGTTCTTC
V gene: TRBV19; clone size: NA; D gene: TRBD1; J gene: TRBJ2-2; CDR3 protein: CASTHLDRDTGELFF; CDR3 DNA: TGTGCCAGTACTCACCTCGACAGGGACACCGGGGAGCTGTTTTTT
V gene: TRBV5-4; clone size: NA; D gene: NA; J gene: TRBJ2-2; CDR3 protein: CASSSRGWVRGENTGELFF; CDR3 DNA: TGTGCCAGCAGCTCCCGAGGGTGGGTGAGGGGAGAGAACACCGGGGAGCTGTTTTTT
V gene: TRBV6-5; clone size: NA; D gene: NA; J gene: TRBJ1-1; CDR3 protein: CASSYSGGNEAFF; CDR3 DNA: TGTGCCAGCAGTTACTCAGGAGGGAATGAAGCTTTCTTT
V gene: TRBV19; clone size: once; D gene: TRBD1; J gene: TRBJ1-1; CDR3 protein: CASLTRGQVNTEAFF; CDR3 DNA: TGTGCCAGCCTAACCCGAGGACAGGTTAACACTGAAGCTTTCTTT
V gene: TRBV7-9; clone size: NA; D gene: NA; J gene: TRBJ1-2; CDR3 protein: CASSLDRVEGYTF; CDR3 DNA: TGTGCCAGCAGCTTAGACAGGGTCGAGGGCTACACCTTC
V gene: TRBV7-9; clone size: once; D gene: NA; J gene: TRBJ1-1; CDR3 protein: CASSLVDGEGEAFF; CDR3 DNA: TGTGCCAGCAGCTTAGTTGACGGAGAGGGTGAAGCTTTCTTT
V gene: TRBV5-1; clone size: few; D gene: NA; J gene: TRBJ1-2; CDR3 protein: CASSLGRGELGYTF; CDR3 DNA: TGCGCCAGCAGCTTGGGAAGGGGGGAACTCGGCTACACCTTC
V gene: TRBV4-3; clone size: NA; D gene: NA; J gene: TRBJ2-5; CDR3 protein: CASSQEAEDQETQYF; CDR3 DNA: TGCGCCAGCAGCCAAGAGGCAGAGGACCAAGAGACCCAGTACTTC
V gene: TRBV7-2; clone size: NA; D gene: TRBD2; J gene: TRBJ2-2; CDR3 protein: CASSPRLAGAHTGELFF; CDR3 DNA: TGTGCCAGCAGCCCCCGTCTAGCGGGGGCCCACACCGGGGAGCTGTTTTTT
V gene: TRBV11-1; clone size: NA; D gene: NA; J gene: TRBJ2-5; CDR3 protein: CASSLQSYAQETQYF; CDR3 DNA: TGTGCCAGCAGCTTACAATCATACGCCCAAGAGACCCAGTACTTC
V gene: TRBV28; clone size: NA; D gene: NA; J gene: TRBJ1-2; CDR3 protein: CASSLEAGRAYGYTF; CDR3 DNA: TGTGCCAGCAGTTTAGAGGCAGGAAGGGCCTATGGCTACACCTTC
V gene: TRBV28; clone size: NA; D gene: TRBD1; J gene: TRBJ2-3; CDR3 protein: CASSGTANRMSSTDTQYF; CDR3 DNA: TGTGCCAGCAGTGGGACAGCCAACAGAATGTCTAGCACAGATACGCAGTATTTT
V gene: TRBV14; clone size: NA; D gene: TRBD2; J gene: TRBJ2-3; CDR3 protein: CASSSWREGPDTQYF; CDR3 DNA: TGTGCCAGCAGCTCCTGGCGGGAGGGCCCGGATACGCAGTATTTT
V gene: TRBV6-5; clone size: NA; D gene: NA; J gene: TRBJ1-1; CDR3 protein: CASSYFLGPRVF; CDR3 DNA: TGTGCCAGCAGTTACTTCTTGGGCCCTAGGGTCTTT
V gene: TRBV6-1; clone size: NA; D gene: NA; J gene: TRBJ1-1; CDR3 protein: CASTRTANTEAFF; CDR3 DNA: TGTGCCAGCACCAGGACAGCCAACACTGAAGCTTTCTTT
V gene: TRBV7-9; clone size: NA; D gene: NA; J gene: TRBJ1-2; CDR3 protein: CASSLAEVNYGYTF; CDR3 DNA: TGTGCCAGCAGCTTAGCGGAGGTTAACTATGGCTACACCTTC
V gene: TRBV19; clone size: NA; D gene: NA; J gene: TRBJ1-2; CDR3 protein: CASSMAPGGRYGYTF; CDR3 DNA: TGTGCCAGTAGTATGGCCCCAGGCGGGCGCTATGGCTACACCTTC
V gene: TRBV28; clone size: NA; D gene: NA; J gene: TRBJ2-1; CDR3 protein: CASNRERNEQFF; CDR3 DNA: TGTGCCAGCAACAGGGAGCGAAATGAGCAGTTCTTC
V gene: TRBV7-3; clone size: once; D gene: NA; J gene: TRBJ2-2; CDR3 protein: CASSRGTFANTGELFF; CDR3 DNA: TGTGCCAGCAGCCGTGGGACTTTCGCGAACACCGGGGAGCTGTTTTTT
V gene: TRBV5-1; clone size: NA; D gene: NA; J gene: TRBJ1-2; CDR3 protein: CASSRGTSNYGYTF; CDR3 DNA: TGCGCCAGCAGCCGTGGGACCTCTAACTATGGCTACACCTTC
V gene: TRBV4-1; clone size: few; D gene: TRBD2; J gene: TRBJ2-1; CDR3 protein: CASSQARNSGRAPKYYNEQFF; CDR3 DNA: TGCGCCAGCAGCCAAGCGCGGAATAGCGGGAGGGCCCCAAAATACTACAATGAGCAGTTCTTC
V gene: TRBV6-1; clone size: NA; D gene: NA; J gene: TRBJ1-1; CDR3 protein: CASSGVQFLTEAFF; CDR3 DNA: TGTGCCAGCAGTGGGGTACAGTTTCTCACTGAAGCTTTCTTT
V gene: TRBV7-8; clone size: few; D gene: TRBD2; J gene: TRBJ2-5; CDR3 protein: CASSFASGRARETQYF; CDR3 DNA: TGTGCCAGCAGCTTTGCGAGCGGGAGGGCCAGAGAGACCCAGTACTTC
V gene: TRBV5-5; clone size: once; D gene: NA; J gene: TRBJ2-1; CDR3 protein: CASSLLGSLDNEQFF; CDR3 DNA: TGTGCCAGCAGCTTGCTTGGGTCTTTGGACAATGAGCAGTTCTTC
V gene: TRBV29-1; clone size: NA; D gene: NA; J gene: TRBJ1-2; CDR3 protein: CSVEEGGGYTF; CDR3 DNA: TGCAGCGTTGAAGAGGGAGGGGGCTACACCTTC
V gene: TRBV18; clone size: NA; D gene: NA; J gene: TRBJ1-1; CDR3 protein: CASSPPGSGSTEAFF; CDR3 DNA: TGTGCCAGCTCACCACCGGGATCGGGTTCCACTGAAGCTTTCTTT
V gene: TRBV7-2; clone size: once; D gene: NA; J gene: TRBJ2-7; CDR3 protein: CASSFVEKRDEQYF; CDR3 DNA: TGTGCCAGCAGCTTTGTGGAGAAAAGGGACGAGCAGTACTTC
V gene: TRBV30; clone size: NA; D gene: NA; J gene: TRBJ1-4; CDR3 protein: CAWSAFTGENEKLFF; CDR3 DNA: TGTGCCTGGAGCGCCTTCACGGGAGAAAATGAAAAACTGTTTTTT
V gene: TRBV10-3; clone size: NA; D gene: NA; J gene: TRBJ1-2; CDR3 protein: CAISEPSKGGGYTF; CDR3 DNA: TGTGCCATCAGTGAGCCCTCTAAGGGCGGCGGCTACACCTTC
V gene: TRBV18; clone size: NA; D gene: TRBD1; J gene: TRBJ1-5; CDR3 protein: CASSLTGGGNQPQHF; CDR3 DNA: TGTGCCAGCTCACTGACAGGGGGCGGCAATCAGCCCCAGCATTTT
V gene: TRBV6-5; clone size: NA; D gene: TRBD1; J gene: TRBJ1-6; CDR3 protein: CASSYSQGANSPLHF; CDR3 DNA: TGTGCCAGCAGTTACTCTCAGGGGGCAAATTCACCCCTCCACTTT
V gene: TRBV28; clone size: NA; D gene: NA; J gene: TRBJ1-4; CDR3 protein: CATQFGGEKLFF; CDR3 DNA: TGTGCCACCCAGTTTGGCGGCGAAAAACTGTTTTTT
V gene: TRBV7-3; clone size: NA; D gene: TRBD1; J gene: TRBJ1-4; CDR3 protein: CASSSLLSGDRFHGGNEKLFF; CDR3 DNA: TGTGCCAGCAGCTCTCTCTTATCTGGGGACAGATTCCATGGGGGAAATGAAAAACTGTTTTTT
V gene: TRBV5-4; clone size: NA; D gene: NA; J gene: TRBJ1-1; CDR3 protein: CASSPMGRGWNTEAFF; CDR3 DNA: TGTGCCAGCAGCCCTATGGGTAGGGGTTGGAACACTGAAGCTTTCTTT
V gene: TRBV6-1; clone size: NA; D gene: TRBD1; J gene: TRBJ1-2; CDR3 protein: CASSALGQAYGYTF; CDR3 DNA: TGTGCCAGCAGTGCCTTGGGACAGGCTTATGGCTACACCTTC
V gene: TRBV9; clone size: NA; D gene: TRBD2; J gene: TRBJ2-7; CDR3 protein: CASSVGLAENGGEQYF; CDR3 DNA: TGTGCCAGCAGCGTAGGGCTAGCGGAAAATGGGGGCGAGCAGTACTTC
V gene: TRBV5-1; clone size: NA; D gene: TRBD1; J gene: TRBJ1-2; CDR3 protein: CASSSPGQGKGYTF; CDR3 DNA: TGCGCCAGCAGCTCCCCGGGACAGGGAAAAGGCTACACCTTC
V gene: TRBV6-5; clone size: once; D gene: NA; J gene: TRBJ1-2; CDR3 protein: CASSYRASYGYTF; CDR3 DNA: TGTGCCAGCAGTTACCGGGCGAGCTATGGCTACACCTTC
V gene: TRBV2; clone size: NA; D gene: NA; J gene: TRBJ2-2; CDR3 protein: CASRPNTGELFF; CDR3 DNA: TGTGCCAGTCGCCCCAACACCGGGGAGCTGTTTTTT